This T cell receptor (beta chain) was profiled in a study of cytomegalovirus exposure and HLA in healthy donors. Study context: The 100 to 150 validation repertoires matched the roughly 700 first-cohort repertoires in platform, a later analysis reported.

The donors were members of the approximately 120-subject validation cohort (separate from the approximately 670-subject first cohort). CDR3 length: 15 residues. V dropped 6 bases and J dropped 4; count of bases not matched to a gene: 8. Germline V lookup: CDR1 ENHRY, CDR2 SYGVKD. The repertoire was sequenced with immunoSEQ multiplex PCR; TCRdb's copy has only in-frame clones and lacks some. Among roughly 150,000 clones listed, around 89% were seen once. Regarding the study as a whole: Testing in vitro showed a few CMV-associated chains specific for CMV antigens. About 150 TCR beta chains were listed as cytomegalovirus-associated.

On this clone: Its antigen is still unknown.

This sequence was found in a man between 18 and 35 years old in good health and CMV-seronegative. The sequenced sample was PBMCs. The chain couples TRBV10-3 to TRBJ1-3; 8 bases agree with TRBD1. The CDR3 sequence: CAIRETGVGGNTIYF. In DNA form, the CDR3 reads TGTGCCATCAGGGAGACAGGGGTAGGAGGAAACACCATATATTTT.